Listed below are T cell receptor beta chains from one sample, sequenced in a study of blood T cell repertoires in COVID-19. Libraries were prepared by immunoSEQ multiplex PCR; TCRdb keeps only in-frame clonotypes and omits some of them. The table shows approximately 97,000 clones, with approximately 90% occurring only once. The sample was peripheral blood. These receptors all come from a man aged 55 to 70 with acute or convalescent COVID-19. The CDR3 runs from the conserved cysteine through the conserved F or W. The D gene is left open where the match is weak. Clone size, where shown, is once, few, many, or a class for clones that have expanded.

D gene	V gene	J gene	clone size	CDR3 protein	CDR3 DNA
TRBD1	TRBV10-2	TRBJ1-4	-	CASSAGTGGVSNEKLFF	TGCGCCAGCAGCGCCGGGACAGGGGGGGTTTCTAATGAAAAACTGTTTTTT
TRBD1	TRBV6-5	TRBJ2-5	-	CASSLSRGGAETQYF	TGTGCCAGCAGTTTGTCACGAGGGGGCGCGGAGACCCAGTACTTC
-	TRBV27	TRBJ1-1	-	CASSLQANTEAFF	TGTGCCAGCAGTCTCCAAGCGAACACTGAAGCTTTCTTT
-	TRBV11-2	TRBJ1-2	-	CASSLERGSVGYTF	TGTGCCAGCAGCCTCGAGCGAGGGTCGGTTGGCTACACCTTC
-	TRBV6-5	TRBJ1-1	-	CASSPTGFEAFF	TGTGCCAGCAGTCCTACAGGGTTTGAAGCTTTCTTT
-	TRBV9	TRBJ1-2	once	CASSPEEANYGYTF	TGTGCCAGCAGCCCGGAGGAAGCTAACTATGGCTACACCTTC
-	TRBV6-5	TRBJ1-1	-	CASSRQGHTEAFF	TGTGCCAGCAGCCGTCAGGGCCACACTGAAGCTTTCTTT
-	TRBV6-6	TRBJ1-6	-	CASSQSSQIFSSYNSPLHF	TGTGCCAGCAGTCAATCGTCACAGATTTTCAGCTCCTATAATTCACCCCTCCACTTT
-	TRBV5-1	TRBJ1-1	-	CASSWGIDRNTEAFF	TGCGCCAGCAGCTGGGGGATTGACAGGAATACTGAAGCTTTCTTT
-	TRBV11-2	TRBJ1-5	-	CASSFGQGSSNQPQHF	TGTGCCAGCAGCTTTGGCCAGGGGTCTTCCAATCAGCCCCAGCATTTT
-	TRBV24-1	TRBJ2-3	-	CATSDTPGHTDTQYF	TGTGCCACCAGTGATACCCCAGGCCACACAGATACGCAGTATTTT
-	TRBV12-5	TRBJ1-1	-	CASGQGTEAFF	TGTGCTAGTGGTCAGGGAACTGAAGCTTTCTTT
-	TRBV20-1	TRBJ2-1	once	CSATPSVHAFF	TGCAGTGCTACCCCTAGCGTACATGCGTTCTTC
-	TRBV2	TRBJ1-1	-	CASSDREGSGTEAFF	TGTGCCAGCAGTGATAGGGAGGGGTCTGGCACTGAAGCTTTCTTT
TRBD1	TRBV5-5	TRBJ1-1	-	CASIQGAGTEAFF	TGTGCCAGCATACAGGGGGCCGGGACTGAAGCTTTCTTT
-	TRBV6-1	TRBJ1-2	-	CASSEIENYGYTF	TGTGCCAGCAGTGAAATAGAGAACTATGGCTACACCTTC
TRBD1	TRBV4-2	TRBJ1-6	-	CASSQEPDRGSYNSPLHF	TGTGCCAGCAGCCAAGAGCCGGACAGGGGTTCCTATAATTCACCCCTCCACTTT
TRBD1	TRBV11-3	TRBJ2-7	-	CASSPTGGGYEQYF	TGTGCCAGCAGCCCGACAGGGGGCGGCTACGAGCAGTACTTC
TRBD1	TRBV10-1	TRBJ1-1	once	CASSQTGPAFF	TGCGCCAGCAGCCAGACAGGGCCCGCTTTCTTT
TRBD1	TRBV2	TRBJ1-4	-	CASSDWDRVNEKLFF	TGTGCCAGCAGTGATTGGGACAGGGTTAATGAAAAACTGTTTTTT